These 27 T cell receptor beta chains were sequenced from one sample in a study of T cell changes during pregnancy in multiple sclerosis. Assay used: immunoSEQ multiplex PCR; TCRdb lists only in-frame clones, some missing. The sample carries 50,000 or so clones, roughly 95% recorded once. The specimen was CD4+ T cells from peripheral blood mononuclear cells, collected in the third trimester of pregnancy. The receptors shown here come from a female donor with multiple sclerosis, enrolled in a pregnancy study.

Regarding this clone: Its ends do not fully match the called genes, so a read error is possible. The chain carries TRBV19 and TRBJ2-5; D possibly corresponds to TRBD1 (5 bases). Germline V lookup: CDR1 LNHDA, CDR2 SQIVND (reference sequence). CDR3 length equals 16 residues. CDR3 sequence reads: CASSIFADTRQGTQYF. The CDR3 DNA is TGTGCCAGTAGTATCTTTGCGGACACCAGACAAGGGACCCAGTACTTC.

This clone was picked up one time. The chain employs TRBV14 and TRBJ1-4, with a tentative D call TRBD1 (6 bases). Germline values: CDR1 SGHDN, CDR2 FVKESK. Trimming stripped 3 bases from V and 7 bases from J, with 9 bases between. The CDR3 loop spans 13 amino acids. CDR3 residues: CASSHSGVEKLFF. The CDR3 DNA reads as TGTGCCAGCAGCCACTCAGGGGTTGAAAAACTGTTTTTT.

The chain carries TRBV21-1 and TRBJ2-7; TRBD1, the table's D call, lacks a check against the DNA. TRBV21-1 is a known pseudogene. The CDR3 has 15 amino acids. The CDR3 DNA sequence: TGTGCCAGCCTCCGTTCAGACAGGCCTTCTGTGGAGCAGTACTTC. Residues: CASLRSDRPSVEQYF.

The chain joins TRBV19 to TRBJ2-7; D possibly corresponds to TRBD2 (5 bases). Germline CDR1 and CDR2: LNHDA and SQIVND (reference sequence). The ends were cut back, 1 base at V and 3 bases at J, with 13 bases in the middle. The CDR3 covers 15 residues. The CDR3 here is CASSIGETAGYEQYF. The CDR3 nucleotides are TGTGCCAGTAGTATAGGAGAGACGGCGGGCTACGAGCAGTACTTC.

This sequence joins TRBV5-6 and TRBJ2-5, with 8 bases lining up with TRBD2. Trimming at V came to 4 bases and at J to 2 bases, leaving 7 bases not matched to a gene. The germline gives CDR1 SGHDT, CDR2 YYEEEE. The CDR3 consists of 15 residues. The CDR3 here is CASSLLGRAQETQYF. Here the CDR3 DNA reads TGTGCCAGCAGCCTACTCGGGAGGGCACAAGAGACCCAGTACTTC. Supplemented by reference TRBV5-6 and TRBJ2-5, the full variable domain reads DAGVTQSPTHLIKTRGQQVTLRCSPKSGHDTVSWYQQALGQGPQFIFQYYEEEERQRGNFPDRFSGHQFPNYSSELNVNALLLGDSALYLCASSLLGRAQETQYFGPGTRLLVL.

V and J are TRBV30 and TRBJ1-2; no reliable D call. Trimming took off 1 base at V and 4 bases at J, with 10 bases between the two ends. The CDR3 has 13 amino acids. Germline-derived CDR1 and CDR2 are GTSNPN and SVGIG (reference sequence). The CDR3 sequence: CAWSDRDAYGYTF. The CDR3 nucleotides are TGTGCCTGGAGTGATCGGGATGCCTATGGCTACACCTTC.

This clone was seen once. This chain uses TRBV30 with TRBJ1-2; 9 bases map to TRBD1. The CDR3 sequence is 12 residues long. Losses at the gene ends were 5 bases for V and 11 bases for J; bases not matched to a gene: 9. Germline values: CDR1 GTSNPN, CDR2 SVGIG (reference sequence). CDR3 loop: CAWGRQGGAYTF. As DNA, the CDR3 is TGTGCCTGGGGGAGACAGGGGGGGGCGTACACCTTC.

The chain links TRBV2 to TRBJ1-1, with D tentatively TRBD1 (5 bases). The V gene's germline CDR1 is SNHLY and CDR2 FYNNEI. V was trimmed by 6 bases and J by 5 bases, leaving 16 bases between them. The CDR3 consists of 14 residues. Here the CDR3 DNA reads TGTGCCAGCAGCCCCAAGGCAGGGAATACTGAAGCTTTCTTT. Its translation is CASSPKAGNTEAFF.

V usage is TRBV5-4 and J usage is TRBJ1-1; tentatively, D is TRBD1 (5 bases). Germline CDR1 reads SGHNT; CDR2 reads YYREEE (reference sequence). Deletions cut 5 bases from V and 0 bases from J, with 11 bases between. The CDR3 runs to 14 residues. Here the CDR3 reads CASSFGHLNTEAFF. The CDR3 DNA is TGTGCCAGCAGTTTCGGACACTTGAACACTGAAGCTTTCTTT.

The CDR3 region is CATSRDAGQETQYF. CDR3 DNA sequence: TGTGCCACCAGCAGAGATGCAGGGCAAGAGACCCAGTACTTC. The V gene is TRBV15, the J gene TRBJ2-5, with D perhaps matching TRBD1 (5 bases). The CDR3 extends over 14 amino acids. V gave up 0 bases and J gave up 2 bases, with 7 bases separating them. The V gene's germline CDR1 is LNHNV and CDR2 YYDKDF (reference sequence).

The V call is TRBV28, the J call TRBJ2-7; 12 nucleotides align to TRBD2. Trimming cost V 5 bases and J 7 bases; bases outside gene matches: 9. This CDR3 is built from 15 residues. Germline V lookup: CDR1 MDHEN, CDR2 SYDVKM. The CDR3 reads CASSPRLAGVGEQYF. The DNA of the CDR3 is TGTGCCAGCAGTCCCCGACTAGCGGGAGTCGGGGAGCAGTACTTC.

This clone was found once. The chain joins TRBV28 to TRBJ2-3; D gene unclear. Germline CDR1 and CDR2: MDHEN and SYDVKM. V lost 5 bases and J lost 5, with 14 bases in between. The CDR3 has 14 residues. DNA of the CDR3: TGTGCCAGCAGTCCCCACGGTACGATAGATACGCAGTATTTT. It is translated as CASSPHGTIDTQYF.

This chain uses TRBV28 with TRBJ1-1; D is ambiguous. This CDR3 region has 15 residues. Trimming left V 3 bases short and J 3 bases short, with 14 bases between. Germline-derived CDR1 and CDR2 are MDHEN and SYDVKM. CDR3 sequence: CASSFLAMRDTEAFF. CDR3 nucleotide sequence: TGTGCCAGCAGTTTTCTGGCTATGAGGGACACTGAAGCTTTCTTT. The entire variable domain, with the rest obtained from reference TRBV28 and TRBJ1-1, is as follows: DVKVTQSSRYLVKRTGEKVFLECVQDMDHENMFWYRQDPGLGLRLIYFSYDVKMKEKGDIPEGYSVSREKKERFSLILESASTNQTSMYLCASSFLAMRDTEAFFGQGTRLTVV.

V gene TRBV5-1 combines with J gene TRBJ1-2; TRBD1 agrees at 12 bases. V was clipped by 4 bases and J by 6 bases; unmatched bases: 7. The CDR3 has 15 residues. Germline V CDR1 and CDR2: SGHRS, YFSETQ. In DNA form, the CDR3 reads TGCGCCAGCAGCGCGACCGGGACAGGGGGCAATGGCTACACCTTC. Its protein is CASSATGTGGNGYTF.

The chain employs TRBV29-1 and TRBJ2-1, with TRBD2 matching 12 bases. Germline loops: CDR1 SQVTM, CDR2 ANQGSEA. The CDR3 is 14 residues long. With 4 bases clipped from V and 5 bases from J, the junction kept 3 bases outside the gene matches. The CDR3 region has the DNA TGCAGCGTTGCTCGACTAGCGGGAGACAATGAGCAGTTCTTC. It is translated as CSVARLAGDNEQFF.

CDR3: CASSVQNIQYF. In DNA, the CDR3 is TGTGCCAGCAGCGTCCAGAACATTCAGTACTTC. The V gene is TRBV7-9, the J gene TRBJ2-4, with D unresolved. Trimming stripped 5 bases from V and 7 bases from J, with 6 bases between. Germline-derived CDR1 and CDR2 are SEHNR and FQNEAQ (reference sequence). The CDR3 length is 11 residues.

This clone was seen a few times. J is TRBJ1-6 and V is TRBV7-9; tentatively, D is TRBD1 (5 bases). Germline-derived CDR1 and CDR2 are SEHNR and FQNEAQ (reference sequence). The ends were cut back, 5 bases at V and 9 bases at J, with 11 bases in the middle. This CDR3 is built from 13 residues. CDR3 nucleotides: TGTGCCAGCAGCCCTCCCAGGGTTTCACCCCTCCACTTT. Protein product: CASSPPRVSPLHF.

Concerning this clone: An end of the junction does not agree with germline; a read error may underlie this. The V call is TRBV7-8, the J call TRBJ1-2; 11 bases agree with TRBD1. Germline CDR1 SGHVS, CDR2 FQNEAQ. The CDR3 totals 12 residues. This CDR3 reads CASSLGTGGFAF. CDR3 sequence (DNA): TGTGCCAGCAGCTTAGGGACAGGGGGCTTCGCCTTC.

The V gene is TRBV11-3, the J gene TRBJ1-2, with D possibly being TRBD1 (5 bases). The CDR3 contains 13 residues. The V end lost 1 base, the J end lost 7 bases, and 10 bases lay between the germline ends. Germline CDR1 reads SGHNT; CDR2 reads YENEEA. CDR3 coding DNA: TGTGCCAGCAGCTTAGGACAGCTTCTTGGCTACACCTTC. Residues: CASSLGQLLGYTF.

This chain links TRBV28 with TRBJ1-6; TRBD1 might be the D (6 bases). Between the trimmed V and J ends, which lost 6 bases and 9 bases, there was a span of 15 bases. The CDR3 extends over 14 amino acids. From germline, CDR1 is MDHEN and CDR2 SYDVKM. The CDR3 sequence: CASSQGQFGSPLHF. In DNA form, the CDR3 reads TGTGCCAGCAGCCAAGGACAGTTCGGTTCACCCCTCCACTTT.

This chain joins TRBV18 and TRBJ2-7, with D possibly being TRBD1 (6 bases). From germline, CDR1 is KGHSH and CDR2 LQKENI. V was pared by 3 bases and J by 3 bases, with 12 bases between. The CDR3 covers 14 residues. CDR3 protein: CASSPGRGNYEQYF. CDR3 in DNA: TGTGCCAGCTCACCCGGCAGGGGTAACTACGAGCAGTACTTC.

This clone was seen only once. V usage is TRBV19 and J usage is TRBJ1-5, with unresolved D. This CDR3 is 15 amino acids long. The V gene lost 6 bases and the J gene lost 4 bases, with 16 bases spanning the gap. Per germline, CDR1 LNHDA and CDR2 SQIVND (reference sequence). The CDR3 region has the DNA TGTGCCAGTAGCCAGACCGGGAGCCCGAATCAGCCCCAGCATTTT. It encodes CASSQTGSPNQPQHF.

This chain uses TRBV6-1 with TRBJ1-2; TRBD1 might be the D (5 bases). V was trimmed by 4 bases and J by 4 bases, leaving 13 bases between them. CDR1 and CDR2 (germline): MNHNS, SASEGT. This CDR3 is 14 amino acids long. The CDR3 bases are TGTGCCAGCAGTGCGAGACAGCGAACCTATGGCTACACCTTC. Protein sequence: CASSARQRTYGYTF.

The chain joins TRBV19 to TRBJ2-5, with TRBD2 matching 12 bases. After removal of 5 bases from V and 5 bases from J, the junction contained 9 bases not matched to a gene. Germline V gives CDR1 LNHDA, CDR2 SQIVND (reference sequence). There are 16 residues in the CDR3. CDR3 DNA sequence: TGTGCCAGTAGTGGGGCTAGCGGGGGGGCCCAGGAGACCCAGTACTTC. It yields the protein CASSGASGGAQETQYF.

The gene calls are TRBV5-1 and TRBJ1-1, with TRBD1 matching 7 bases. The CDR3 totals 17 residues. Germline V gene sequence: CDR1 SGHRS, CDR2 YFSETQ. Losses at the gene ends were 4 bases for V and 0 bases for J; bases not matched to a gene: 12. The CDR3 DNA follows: TGCGCCAGCAGCCCCACCGGTCAGGGGGTACTGAACACTGAAGCTTTCTTT. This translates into CASSPTGQGVLNTEAFF.

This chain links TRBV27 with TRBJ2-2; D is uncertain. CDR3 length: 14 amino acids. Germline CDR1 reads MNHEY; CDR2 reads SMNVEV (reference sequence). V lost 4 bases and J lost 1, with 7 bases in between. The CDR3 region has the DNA TGTGCCAGCAGTTCAAGACAGAACACCGGGGAGCTGTTTTTT. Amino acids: CASSSRQNTGELFF.

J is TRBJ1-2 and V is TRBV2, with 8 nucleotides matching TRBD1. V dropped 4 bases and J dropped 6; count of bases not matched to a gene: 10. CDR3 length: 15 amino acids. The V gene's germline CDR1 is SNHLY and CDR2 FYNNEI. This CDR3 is CASSAFTGQGDGYTF. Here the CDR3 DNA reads TGTGCCAGCAGTGCTTTTACTGGACAGGGCGATGGCTACACCTTC.